The next 27 T cell receptor beta chains were all read from a single sample in a study of T cell clonotyping in hematopoietic cell transplantation. Using immunoSEQ multiplex PCR, the repertoire was profiled, and TCRdb retains in-frame clones only, with some absent. The sample contains about 5,300 clones, more than 25% of which appear only once. Source: peripheral blood mononuclear cells, taken 180 days after allogeneic stem cell transplant. Receptors originate from a male patient aged 40-50 years who had an allogeneic stem cell transplant from an unrelated donor, so the T cells may come from the graft donor. Some clones in this sample may be carry-over from other donors' samples.

The genes are TRBV29-1 and TRBJ1-1; D gene ambiguous. CDR1 and CDR2 from the germline V gene are SQVTM and ANQGSEA. The CDR3 is 10 residues long. The V end was cut by 7 bases, the J end by 1 base, with 4 bases between. In nucleotides, the CDR3 is TGCAGCGGCCAGAACACTGAAGCTTTCTTT. It encodes CSGQNTEAFF.

The chain combines TRBV19 with TRBJ2-7, with TRBD1 matching over 11 bases. The CDR3 covers 14 residues. Looked up from germline, CDR1 is LNHDA and CDR2 is SQIVND (reference sequence). With 4 bases clipped from V and 7 bases from J, the junction kept 6 bases outside the gene matches. The CDR3 sequence is CASSTDRGPREQYF. In nucleotides, the CDR3 is TGTGCCAGTAGTACGGACAGGGGGCCTCGTGAGCAGTACTTC.

By share of the sample, this clone is large. V is TRBV7-9 and J is TRBJ1-5; 7 nucleotides line up with TRBD1. V trimming: 0 bases; J trimming: 3 bases; junction bases outside the gene matches: 5. CDR3 size: 16 residues. The germline CDR1 and CDR2 sequences are SEHNR and FQNEAQ (reference sequence). CDR3 residues: CASSLAGQSLNQPQHF. The CDR3 nucleotides read TGTGCCAGCAGCTTAGCGGGACAGTCACTCAATCAGCCCCAGCATTTT.

The rearrangement joins TRBV6-5 to TRBJ2-6; D uncertain. Trimming removed 6 bases from V and 0 bases from J, with 9 bases in between. The CDR3 covers 15 residues. CDR1 and CDR2 (germline): MNHEY, SVGAGI. CDR3 DNA: TGTGCCAGCAGCAGACGTCTCTCTGGGGCCAACGTCCTGACTTTC. Its protein is CASSRRLSGANVLTF.

The V and J genes are TRBV27 and TRBJ1-2; 10 bases fit TRBD1. V lost 4 bases and J lost 10; bases outside the gene matches: 12. The CDR3 is 15 residues long. Germline loops: CDR1 MNHEY, CDR2 SMNVEV (reference sequence). CDR3 bases: TGTGCCAGCAGTTCCCTCGGCGGGACAGGGGTTCTCTACACCTTC. Residues: CASSSLGGTGVLYTF.

This clone occurred a few times. J is TRBJ2-2 and V is TRBV30, with D perhaps matching TRBD1 or TRBD2 (5 bases each). This CDR3 contains 14 residues. Germline CDR1 is GTSNPN and CDR2 is SVGIG (reference sequence). V lost 3 bases to trimming and J lost 0 bases, with 8 bases between them. For the CDR3, the DNA is TGTGCCTGGAGAGGGACCGCGAACACCGGGGAGCTGTTTTTT. Its protein is CAWRGTANTGELFF.

V usage is TRBV30 and J usage is TRBJ1-2; tentatively, D is TRBD1 (6 bases). Germline V CDR1 and CDR2: GTSNPN, SVGIG (reference sequence). The CDR3 runs to 15 residues. The ends were cut back, 2 bases at V and 4 bases at J, with 17 bases in the middle. The CDR3 reads CAWSPQGIRGYGYTF. Here the CDR3 DNA reads TGTGCCTGGAGTCCTCAGGGGATTAGGGGCTATGGCTACACCTTC.

The rearrangement uses TRBV29-1 and TRBJ2-5, with TRBD1 matching over 7 bases. The length of the CDR3 is 12 residues. Germline V gene data show CDR1 as SQVTM and CDR2 as ANQGSEA. Germline trimming cut 6 bases from V and 5 bases from J; bases unmatched to any gene: 6. The CDR3 is CSVSHRGETQYF. The CDR3 bases are TGCAGCGTATCCCACAGGGGTGAGACCCAGTACTTC.

The table lists this clone with a few counts. This chain links TRBV7-2 with TRBJ1-1; D gene unclear. Between the trimmed V and J ends, which lost 1 base and 3 bases, there was a span of 12 bases. Germline CDR1 and CDR2: SGHTA and FQGNSA. The CDR3 has 15 amino acids. The CDR3 protein is CASSLGPVGYTEAFF. In DNA form, the CDR3 reads TGTGCCAGCAGCTTAGGACCGGTTGGATACACTGAAGCTTTCTTT.

This clone was picked up a small number of times. The gene calls are TRBV6-5 and TRBJ1-2; D unclear. CDR3 length equals 11 residues. Trimming took off 9 bases at V and 4 bases at J, with 9 bases between the two ends. Looked up from germline, CDR1 is MNHEY and CDR2 is SVGAGI. This CDR3 is CASVGPYGYTF. DNA for the CDR3: TGTGCCAGTGTTGGTCCCTATGGCTACACCTTC.

The V gene is TRBV7-3, the J gene TRBJ1-3; D is uncertain. From germline, CDR1 is SGHTA and CDR2 FQGTGA. V dropped 0 bases and J dropped 4 bases, with 7 bases sitting between them. This CDR3 is built from 14 residues. CDR3 nucleotides: TGTGCCAGCAGCTTAACGGGAACGGGAAACACCATATATTTT. Residues: CASSLTGTGNTIYF.

The V and J genes are TRBV25-1 and TRBJ1-5; perhaps TRBD1 as D (6 bases). This CDR3 comprises 15 residues. V gave up 2 bases and J gave up 1 base, with 9 bases separating them. From germline, CDR1 is MGHDK and CDR2 SYGVNS. The CDR3 sequence: CASSEGQRSNQPQHF. The CDR3 DNA follows: TGTGCCAGCAGTGAAGGACAGCGAAGCAATCAGCCCCAGCATTTT.

The chain recombines TRBV6-6 with TRBJ1-2; D ambiguous. Germline V gene data show CDR1 as MNHNY and CDR2 as SVGAGI (reference sequence). This CDR3 is 11 amino acids long. V dropped 3 bases and J dropped 7 bases, with 6 bases sitting between them. CDR3 amino acids: CASSYGSGYTF. The CDR3 DNA reads as TGTGCCAGCAGTTATGGCAGTGGCTACACCTTC.

This clone was picked up a small number of times. CDR3 loop: CASSVLGGYQETQYF. The DNA for the CDR3 is TGTGCCAGCAGCGTACTGGGAGGGTACCAAGAGACCCAGTACTTC. The V and J genes are TRBV9 and TRBJ2-5; 7 nucleotides align to TRBD2. The CDR3 is 15 residues long. V lost 1 base and J lost 0; bases outside the gene matches: 3. Per germline, CDR1 SGDLS and CDR2 YYNGEE.

The genes are TRBV29-1 and TRBJ2-6; D not resolved. The CDR3 extends over 16 amino acids. In germline, CDR1 is SQVTM, CDR2 ANQGSEA. Trimming stripped 3 bases from V and 0 bases from J, with 12 bases between. CDR3 region: CSVESGLNSGANVLTF. CDR3 DNA sequence: TGCAGCGTTGAGTCCGGGCTGAACTCTGGGGCCAACGTCCTGACTTTC.

This clone was picked up a small number of times. The chain joins TRBV7-6 to TRBJ1-1; D uncertain. This CDR3 contains 14 residues. CDR1 and CDR2 from the germline V gene are SGHVS and FNYEAQ. Trimming removed 0 bases from V and 3 bases from J, with 8 bases in between. The CDR3, as DNA: TGTGCCAGCAGCTTAGCGGGGATTGACACTGAAGCTTTCTTT. Translating it yields CASSLAGIDTEAFF.

This clone came up a few times. The CDR3 DNA reads TGTGCCAGCAGTGAGGGTTATAGTGGACTATCCTACGAGCAGTACTTC. This gives the protein CASSEGYSGLSYEQYF. J is TRBJ2-7 and V is TRBV2; TRBD2 might be the D (6 bases). Trimming took 3 bases from V and 1 from J, leaving 16 bases between them. The CDR3 consists of 16 residues. CDR1 is SNHLY, CDR2 FYNNEI, per germline. The whole variable domain, remainder taken from reference TRBV2 and TRBJ2-7, is EPEVTQTPSHQVTQMGQEVILRCVPISNHLYFYWYRQILGQKVEFLVSFYNNEISEKSEIFDDQFSVERPDGSNFTLKIRSTKLEDSAMYFCASSEGYSGLSYEQYFGPGTRLTVT.

V usage is TRBV7-6 and J usage is TRBJ2-7; 7 nucleotides agree with TRBD1. There are 13 residues in the CDR3. V lost 6 bases and J lost 2; bases outside the gene matches: 4. The germline gives CDR1 SGHVS, CDR2 FNYEAQ. DNA for the CDR3: TGTGCCAGCAGAGTCGGACAGGCCTACGAGCAGTACTTC. It is translated as CASRVGQAYEQYF. Full variable domain (rest looked up from reference TRBV7-6 and TRBJ2-7): GAGVSQSPRYKVTKRGQDVALRCDPISGHVSLYWYRQALGQGPEFLTYFNYEAQQDKSGLPNDRFSAERPEGSISTLTIQRTEQRDSAMYRCASRVGQAYEQYFGPGTRLTVT.

This chain connects TRBV6-5 to TRBJ2-7, with TRBD2 matching 8 bases. The CDR3 is made up of 15 amino acids. Trimming took 6 bases from V and 3 from J; bases not matched to a gene: 10. The germline CDR1 and CDR2 sequences are MNHEY and SVGAGI. CDR3 residues: CASRSYGGGSYEQYF. The CDR3 nucleotides are TGTGCCAGCAGGTCCTATGGCGGGGGGAGCTACGAGCAGTACTTC.

This clone was picked up a small number of times. This rearrangement joins TRBV19 to TRBJ2-7; 7 bases match TRBD1. Unmatched junction bases numbered 2, after V lost 6 bases and J lost 6 bases. Germline V CDR1 and CDR2: LNHDA, SQIVND (reference sequence). The CDR3 has 11 amino acids. For the CDR3, the DNA is TGTGCCAGTAGCCCAGGGGGCGAGCAGTACTTC. It is translated as CASSPGGEQYF.

The V and J genes are TRBV30 and TRBJ2-7; 8 nucleotides match TRBD1. With V trimmed by 3 bases and J by 0 bases, 4 bases remained unmatched. Germline CDR1 reads GTSNPN; CDR2 reads SVGIG (reference sequence). The CDR3 spans 14 residues. The CDR3 loop is CAWSGQGHSYEQYF. In DNA, the CDR3 is TGTGCCTGGAGCGGACAGGGACACTCCTACGAGCAGTACTTC.

The CDR3 is CAWSVRRRTVLGYTF. The DNA of the CDR3 is TGTGCCTGGAGTGTACGGCGACGGACAGTCCTCGGCTACACCTTC. The chain employs TRBV30 and TRBJ1-2; maybe TRBD1 (6 bases). Trimming took 0 bases from V and 8 from J, leaving 19 bases between them. The CDR3 has 15 amino acids. Per germline, CDR1 GTSNPN and CDR2 SVGIG (reference sequence). The complete variable domain, with remaining parts taken from reference TRBV30 and TRBJ1-2, reads SQTIHQWPATLVQPVGSPLSLECTVEGTSNPNLYWYRQAAGRGLQLLFYSVGIGQISSEVPQNLSASRPQDRQFILSSKKLLLSDSGFYLCAWSVRRRTVLGYTFGSGTRLTVV.

With regard to this clone: Compared with germline, one end of the junction differs, possibly owing to a read error. The chain is built from TRBV7-2 and TRBJ2-7; TRBD2 is a possible D gene (6 bases). Germline values: CDR1 SGHTA, CDR2 FQGNSA. The CDR3 covers 14 residues. The CDR3: CASSFLASSYEQYF. For the CDR3, the DNA is TGTGCCAGCAGCTTCCTAGCGAGCTCCTACGAACAGTACTTC.

The gene calls are TRBV28 and TRBJ2-1; D gene unclear. Germline CDR1 reads MDHEN; CDR2 reads SYDVKM. CDR3 size: 12 residues. With 3 bases removed from V and 5 bases from J, the gap between germline ends came to 5 bases. CDR3 amino acids: CASSFMDNEQFF. The CDR3 DNA sequence: TGTGCCAGCAGTTTCATGGACAATGAGCAGTTCTTC.

This rearrangement joins TRBV30 to TRBJ1-1; D unresolved. CDR3 length equals 12 residues. Trimming took 3 bases from V and 1 from J, leaving 6 bases between them. Germline values: CDR1 GTSNPN, CDR2 SVGIG (reference sequence). This chain's CDR3 is CAWRWGNTEAFF. CDR3 coding DNA: TGTGCCTGGAGGTGGGGGAACACTGAAGCTTTCTTT.

By share of the sample, this clone is medium-sized. This chain joins TRBV11-3 and TRBJ2-7, with 10 bases aligning to TRBD2. V trimming: 6 bases; J trimming: 5 bases; junction bases outside the gene matches: 4. Germline loops: CDR1 SGHNT, CDR2 YENEEA. This CDR3 region has 13 residues. CDR3 in amino acids: CASRASGSDEQYF. The DNA for the CDR3 is TGTGCCAGCAGGGCTAGCGGGAGCGACGAGCAGTACTTC.

This clone was detected only a few times. The chain joins TRBV7-2 to TRBJ2-6; D is unclear. CDR3 length: 13 amino acids. V lost 5 bases, J lost 4 bases, and 6 bases lay in between. Germline loops: CDR1 SGHTA, CDR2 FQGNSA. The CDR3 DNA follows: TGTGCCAGCAGCCGCAGGGGGGCCAACGTCCTGACTTTC. It yields the protein CASSRRGANVLTF.